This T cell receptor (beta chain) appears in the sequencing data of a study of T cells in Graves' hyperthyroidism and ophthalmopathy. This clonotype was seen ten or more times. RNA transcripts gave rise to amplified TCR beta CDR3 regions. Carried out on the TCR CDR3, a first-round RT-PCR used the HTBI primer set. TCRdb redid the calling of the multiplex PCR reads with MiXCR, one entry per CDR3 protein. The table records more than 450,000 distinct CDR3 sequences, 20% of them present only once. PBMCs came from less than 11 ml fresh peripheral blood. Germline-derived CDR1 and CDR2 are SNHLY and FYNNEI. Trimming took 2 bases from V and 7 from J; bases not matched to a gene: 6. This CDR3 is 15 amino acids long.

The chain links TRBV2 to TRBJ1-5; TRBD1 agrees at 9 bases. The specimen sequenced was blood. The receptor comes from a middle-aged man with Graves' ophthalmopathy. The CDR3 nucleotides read TGTGCCAGCAGTGAATGGGGGACAGGGTACCAGCCCCAGCATTTT. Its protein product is CASSEWGTGYQPQHF. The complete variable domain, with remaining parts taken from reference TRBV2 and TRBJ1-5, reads EPEVTQTPSHQVTQMGQEVILRCVPISNHLYFYWYRQILGQKVEFLVSFYNNEISEKSEIFDDQFSVERPDGSNFTLKIRSTKLEDSAMYFCASSEWGTGYQPQHFGDGTRLSIL.